This TCR beta chain originates from a study of cytomegalovirus exposure and HLA in healthy donors. Looking at the study overall: In terms of ancestry, the Caucasian-associated cluster contained around 79% of the approximately 400 genotyped donors.

This CDR3 region has 15 residues. V lost 0 bases and J 2 bases, leaving 9 bases between the germline ends. Per the germline V gene, CDR1 is SGHNT and CDR2 is YYREEE (reference sequence). Vbeta (60) and Jbeta (13) primers were used in the PCR. Only in-frame clones appear in the TCRdb table, and some are missing; sequencing was by immunoSEQ multiplex PCR. The sample records around 91,000 clones, around 80% being singletons. The J gene is TRBJ2-1, the V gene TRBV5-4, with a tentative D call TRBD2 (6 bases). The receptor's source is a male donor in good health and CMV-seropositive. Input material: PBMCs. The DNA of the CDR3 is TGTGCCAGCAGCTTGGGCGGGACGACCTACAATGAGCAGTTCTTC. Residues: CASSLGGTTYNEQFF.